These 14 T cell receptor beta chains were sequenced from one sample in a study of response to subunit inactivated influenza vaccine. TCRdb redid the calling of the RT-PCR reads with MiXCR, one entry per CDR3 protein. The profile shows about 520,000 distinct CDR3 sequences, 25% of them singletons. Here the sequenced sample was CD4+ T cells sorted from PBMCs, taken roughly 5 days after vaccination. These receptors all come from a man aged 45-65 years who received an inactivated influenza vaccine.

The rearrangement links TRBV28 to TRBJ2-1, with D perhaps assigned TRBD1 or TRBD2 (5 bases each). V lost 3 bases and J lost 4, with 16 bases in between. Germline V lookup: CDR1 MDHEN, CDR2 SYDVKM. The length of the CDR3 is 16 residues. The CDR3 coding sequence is TGTGCCAGCAGTTTTAGAGGGACGGGGATTTACAATGAGCAGTTCTTC. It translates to CASSFRGTGIYNEQFF.

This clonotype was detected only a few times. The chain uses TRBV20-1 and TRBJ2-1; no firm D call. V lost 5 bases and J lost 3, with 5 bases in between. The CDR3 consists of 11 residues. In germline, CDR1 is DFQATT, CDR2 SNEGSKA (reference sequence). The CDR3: CSAPDYNEQFF. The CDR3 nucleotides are TGCAGTGCTCCAGACTACAATGAGCAGTTCTTC.

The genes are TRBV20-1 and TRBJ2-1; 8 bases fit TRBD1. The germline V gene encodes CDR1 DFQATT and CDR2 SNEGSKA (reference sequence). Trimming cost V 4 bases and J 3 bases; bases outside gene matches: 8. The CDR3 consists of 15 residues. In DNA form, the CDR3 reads TGCAGTGCTACCTCCAGACAGGGGCACTACAATGAGCAGTTCTTC. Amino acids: CSATSRQGHYNEQFF.

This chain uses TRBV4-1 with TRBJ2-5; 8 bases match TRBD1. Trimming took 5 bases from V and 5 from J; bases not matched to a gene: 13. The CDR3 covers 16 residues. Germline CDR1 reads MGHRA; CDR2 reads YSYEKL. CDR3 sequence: CASSIYETGARETQYF. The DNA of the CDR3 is TGCGCCAGCAGCATATACGAGACAGGGGCGAGGGAGACCCAGTACTTC.

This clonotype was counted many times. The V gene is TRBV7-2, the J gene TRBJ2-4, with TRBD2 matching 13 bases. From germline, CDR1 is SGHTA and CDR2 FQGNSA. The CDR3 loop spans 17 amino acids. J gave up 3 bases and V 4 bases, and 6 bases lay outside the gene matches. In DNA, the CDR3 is TGTGCCAGCAGCTCTAACGGACTAGCGGGAGTCAAAAACATTCAGTACTTC. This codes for CASSSNGLAGVKNIQYF.

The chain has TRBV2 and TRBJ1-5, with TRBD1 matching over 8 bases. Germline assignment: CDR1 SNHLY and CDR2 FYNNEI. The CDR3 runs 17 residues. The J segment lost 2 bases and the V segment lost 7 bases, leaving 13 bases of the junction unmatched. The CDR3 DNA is TGTGCCAGCACCGCGTCCCGCAGGGGGCAAGGCAATCAGCCCCAGCATTTT. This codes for CASTASRRGQGNQPQHF.

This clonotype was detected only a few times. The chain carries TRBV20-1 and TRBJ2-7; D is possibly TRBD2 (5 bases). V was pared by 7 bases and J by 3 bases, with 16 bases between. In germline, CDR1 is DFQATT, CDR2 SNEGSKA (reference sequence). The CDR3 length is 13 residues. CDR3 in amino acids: CSGWQRSNYEQYF. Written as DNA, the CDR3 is TGCAGTGGGTGGCAGCGGTCGAACTACGAGCAGTACTTC.

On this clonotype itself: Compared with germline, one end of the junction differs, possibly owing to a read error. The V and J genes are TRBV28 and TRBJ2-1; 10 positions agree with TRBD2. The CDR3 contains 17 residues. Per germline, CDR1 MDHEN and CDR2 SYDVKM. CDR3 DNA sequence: TGTGCCAGCAGTACCGGGACTAGCGTAGTCTCCCACAATGAGCAGTTCTTC. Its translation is CASSTGTSVVSHNEQFF.

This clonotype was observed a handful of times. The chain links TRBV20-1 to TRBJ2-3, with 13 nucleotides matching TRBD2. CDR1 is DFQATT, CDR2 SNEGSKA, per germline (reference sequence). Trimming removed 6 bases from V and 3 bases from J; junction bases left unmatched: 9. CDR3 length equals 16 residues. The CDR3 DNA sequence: TGCAGTGCCAATCCTTCGGGACTAGCGGGGACAGATACGCAGTATTTT. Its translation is CSANPSGLAGTDTQYF.

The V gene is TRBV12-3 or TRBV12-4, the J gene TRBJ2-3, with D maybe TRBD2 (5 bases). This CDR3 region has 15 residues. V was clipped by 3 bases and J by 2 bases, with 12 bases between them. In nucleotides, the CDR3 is TGTGCCAGCAGTTTTCTAACGGGATACACAGATACGCAGTATTTT. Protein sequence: CASSFLTGYTDTQYF.

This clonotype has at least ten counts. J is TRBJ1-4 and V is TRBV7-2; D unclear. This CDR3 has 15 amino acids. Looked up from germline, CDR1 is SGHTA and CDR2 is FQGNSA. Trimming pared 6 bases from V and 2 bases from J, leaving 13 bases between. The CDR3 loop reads CASRRQSFTNEKLFF. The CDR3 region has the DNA TGTGCCAGCAGACGTCAATCCTTTACTAATGAAAAACTGTTTTTT. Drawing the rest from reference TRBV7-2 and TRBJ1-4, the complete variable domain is GAGVSQSPSNKVTEKGKDVELRCDPISGHTALYWYRQSLGQGLEFLIYFQGNSAPDKSGLPSDRFSAERTGGSVSTLTIQRTQQEDSAVYLCASRRQSFTNEKLFFGSGTQLSVL.

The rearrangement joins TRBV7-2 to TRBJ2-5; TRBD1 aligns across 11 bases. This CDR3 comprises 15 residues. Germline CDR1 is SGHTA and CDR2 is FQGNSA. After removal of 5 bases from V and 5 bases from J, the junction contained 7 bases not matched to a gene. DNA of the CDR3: TGTGCCAGCAGCCCACGGACAGGGGGCTACGAGACCCAGTACTTC. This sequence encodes CASSPRTGGYETQYF.

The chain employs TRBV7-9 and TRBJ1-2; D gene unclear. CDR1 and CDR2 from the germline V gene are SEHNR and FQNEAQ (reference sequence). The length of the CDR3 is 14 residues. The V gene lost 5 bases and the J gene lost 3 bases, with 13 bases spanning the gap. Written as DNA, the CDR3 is TGTGCCAGCAGCCCAGCGTGGGGTTACTATGGCTACACCTTC. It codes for CASSPAWGYYGYTF.

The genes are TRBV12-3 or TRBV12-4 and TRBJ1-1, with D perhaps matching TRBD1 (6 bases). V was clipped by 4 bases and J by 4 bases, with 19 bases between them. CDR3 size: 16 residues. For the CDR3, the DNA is TGTGCCAGCAGTTATGAGGAGGGACACCTTTTCACTGAAGCTTTCTTT. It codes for CASSYEEGHLFTEAFF.